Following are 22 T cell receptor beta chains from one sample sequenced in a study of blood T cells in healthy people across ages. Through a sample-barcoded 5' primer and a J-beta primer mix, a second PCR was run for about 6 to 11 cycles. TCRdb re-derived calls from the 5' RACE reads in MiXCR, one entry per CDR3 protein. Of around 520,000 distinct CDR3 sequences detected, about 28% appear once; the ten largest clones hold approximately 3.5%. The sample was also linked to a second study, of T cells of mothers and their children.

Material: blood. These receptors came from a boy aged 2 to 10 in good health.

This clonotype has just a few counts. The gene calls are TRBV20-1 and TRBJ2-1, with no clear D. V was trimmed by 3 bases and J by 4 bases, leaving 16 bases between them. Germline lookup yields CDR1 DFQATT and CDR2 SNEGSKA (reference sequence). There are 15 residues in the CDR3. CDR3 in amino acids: CSARRKKDGYNEQFF. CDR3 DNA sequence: TGCAGTGCTAGGAGAAAAAAGGACGGGTACAATGAGCAGTTCTTC.

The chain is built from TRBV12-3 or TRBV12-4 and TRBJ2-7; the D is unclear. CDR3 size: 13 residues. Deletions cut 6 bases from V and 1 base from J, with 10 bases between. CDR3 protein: CASSPIHSYEQYF. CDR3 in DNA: TGTGCCAGCAGCCCTATTCATTCCTACGAGCAGTACTTC.

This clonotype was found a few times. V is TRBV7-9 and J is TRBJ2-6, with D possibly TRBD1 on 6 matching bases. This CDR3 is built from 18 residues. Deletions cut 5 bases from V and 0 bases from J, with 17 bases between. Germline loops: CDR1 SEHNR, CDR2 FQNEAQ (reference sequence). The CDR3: CASSPDRLSPSGANVLTF. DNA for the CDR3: TGTGCCAGCAGCCCCGACAGGCTCTCGCCCTCTGGGGCCAACGTCCTGACTTTC.

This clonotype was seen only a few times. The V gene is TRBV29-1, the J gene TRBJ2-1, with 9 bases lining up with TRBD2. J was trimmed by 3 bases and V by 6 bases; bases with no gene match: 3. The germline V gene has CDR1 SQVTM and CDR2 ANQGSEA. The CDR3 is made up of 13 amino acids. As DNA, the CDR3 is TGCAGCGTAGCGGGAGGAAACTACAATGAGCAGTTCTTC. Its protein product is CSVAGGNYNEQFF.

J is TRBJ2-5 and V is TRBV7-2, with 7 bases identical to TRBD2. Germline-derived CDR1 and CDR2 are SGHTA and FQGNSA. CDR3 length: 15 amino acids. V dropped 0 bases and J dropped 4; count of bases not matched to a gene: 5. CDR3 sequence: CASSLAPGLRETQYF. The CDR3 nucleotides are TGTGCCAGCAGCTTAGCCCCGGGACTAAGAGAGACCCAGTACTTC.

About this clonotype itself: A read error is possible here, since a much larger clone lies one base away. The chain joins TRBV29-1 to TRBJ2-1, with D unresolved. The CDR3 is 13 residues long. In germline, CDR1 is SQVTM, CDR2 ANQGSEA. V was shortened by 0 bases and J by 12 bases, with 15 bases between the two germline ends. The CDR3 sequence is CSVEDPGGDGQFF. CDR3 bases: TGCAGCGTTGAAGATCCAGGTGGGGATGGGCAGTTCTTC.

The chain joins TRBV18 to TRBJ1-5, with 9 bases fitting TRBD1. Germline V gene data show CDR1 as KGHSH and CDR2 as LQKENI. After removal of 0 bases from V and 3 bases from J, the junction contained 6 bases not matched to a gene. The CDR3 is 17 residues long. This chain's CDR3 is CASSPPTGGLHNQPQHF. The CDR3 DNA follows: TGTGCCAGCTCACCACCGACAGGGGGGCTCCACAATCAGCCCCAGCATTTT. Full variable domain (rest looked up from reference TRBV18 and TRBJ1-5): NAGVMQNPRHLVRRRGQEARLRCSPMKGHSHVYWYRQLPEEGLKFMVYLQKENIIDESGMPKERFSAEFPKEGPSILRIQQVVRGDSAAYFCASSPPTGGLHNQPQHFGDGTRLSIL.

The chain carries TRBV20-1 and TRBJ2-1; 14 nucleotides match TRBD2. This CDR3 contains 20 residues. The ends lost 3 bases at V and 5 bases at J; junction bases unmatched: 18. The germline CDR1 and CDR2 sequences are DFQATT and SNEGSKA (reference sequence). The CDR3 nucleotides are TGCAGTGCTAGCCCCGGACTAGCGGGAGGCGGTGGGAGTGGGCACAATGAGCAGTTCTTC. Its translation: CSASPGLAGGGGSGHNEQFF.

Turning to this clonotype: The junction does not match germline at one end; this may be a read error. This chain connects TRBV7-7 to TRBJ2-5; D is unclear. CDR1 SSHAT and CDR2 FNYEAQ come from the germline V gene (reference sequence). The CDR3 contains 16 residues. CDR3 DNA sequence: TGTGCCAACAGCTCCCCGGGCCCGGTCCCCCAAGAGACCCAGTACTTC. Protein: CANSSPGPVPQETQYF.

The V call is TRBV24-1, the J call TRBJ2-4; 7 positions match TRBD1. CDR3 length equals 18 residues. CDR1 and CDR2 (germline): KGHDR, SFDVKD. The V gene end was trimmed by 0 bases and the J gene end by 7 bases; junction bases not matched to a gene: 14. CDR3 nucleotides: TGTGCCACCAGTGATTTGCGACTTGTCAGGACAGGTTGGAACATTCAGTACTTC. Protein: CATSDLRLVRTGWNIQYF.

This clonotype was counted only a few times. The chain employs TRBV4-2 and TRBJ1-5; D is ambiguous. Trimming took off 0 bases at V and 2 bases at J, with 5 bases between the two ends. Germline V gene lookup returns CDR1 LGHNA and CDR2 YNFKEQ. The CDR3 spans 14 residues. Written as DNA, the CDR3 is TGTGCCAGCAGCCAAGAAGGAGGCAATCAGCCCCAGCATTTT. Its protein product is CASSQEGGNQPQHF.

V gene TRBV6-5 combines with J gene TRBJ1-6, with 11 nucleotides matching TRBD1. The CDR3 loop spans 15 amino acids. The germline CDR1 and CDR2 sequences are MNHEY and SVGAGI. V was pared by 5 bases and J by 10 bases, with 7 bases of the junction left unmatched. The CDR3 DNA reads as TGTGCCAGCAGTCCCATCGGGACAGGGGGATCACCCCTCCACTTT. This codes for CASSPIGTGGSPLHF.

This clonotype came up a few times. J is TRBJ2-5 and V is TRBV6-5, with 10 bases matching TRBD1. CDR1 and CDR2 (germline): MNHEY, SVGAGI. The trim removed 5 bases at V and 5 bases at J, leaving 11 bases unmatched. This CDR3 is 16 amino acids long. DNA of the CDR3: TGTGCCAGCAGTACCTCGGGACAGGGGTTAGGGGAGACCCAGTACTTC. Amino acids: CASSTSGQGLGETQYF.

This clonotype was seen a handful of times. The DNA of the CDR3 is TGCAGCGCCACATTCCCCCCCGGGGTTGAAAGCACAGATACGCAGTATTTT. Encoded protein: CSATFPPGVESTDTQYF. The rearrangement joins TRBV29-1 to TRBJ2-3; TRBD2 might be the D (5 bases). V lost 7 bases and J lost 0, with 23 bases in between. CDR1 is SQVTM and CDR2 is ANQGSEA in the germline V gene. The CDR3 covers 17 residues.

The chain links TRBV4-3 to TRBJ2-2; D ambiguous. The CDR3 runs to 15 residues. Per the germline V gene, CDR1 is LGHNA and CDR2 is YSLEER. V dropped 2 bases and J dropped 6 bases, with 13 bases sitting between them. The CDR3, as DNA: TGCGCCAGCAGCCAACACACACTATTTGCCGGGGAGCTGTTTTTT. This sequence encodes CASSQHTLFAGELFF.

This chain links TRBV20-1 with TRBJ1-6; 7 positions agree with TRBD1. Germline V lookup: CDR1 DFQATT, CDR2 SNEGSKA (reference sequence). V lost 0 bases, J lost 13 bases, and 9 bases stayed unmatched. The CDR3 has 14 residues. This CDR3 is CSAREGTEVSPLHF. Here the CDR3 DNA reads TGCAGTGCTAGAGAAGGGACAGAGGTATCTCCCCTCCACTTT.

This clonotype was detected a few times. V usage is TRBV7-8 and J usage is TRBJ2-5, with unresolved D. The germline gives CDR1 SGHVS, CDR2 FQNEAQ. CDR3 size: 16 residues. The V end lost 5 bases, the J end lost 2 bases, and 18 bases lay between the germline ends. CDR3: CASSPLRTTSQETQYF. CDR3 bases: TGTGCCAGCAGCCCACTCCGCACGACTTCACAAGAGACCCAGTACTTC.

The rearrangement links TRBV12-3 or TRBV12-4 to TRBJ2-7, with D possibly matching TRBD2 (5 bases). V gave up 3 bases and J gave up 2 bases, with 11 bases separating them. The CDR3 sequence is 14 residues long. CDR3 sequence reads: CASSFGEMPYEQYF. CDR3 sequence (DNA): TGTGCCAGCAGTTTCGGGGAAATGCCCTACGAGCAGTACTTC.

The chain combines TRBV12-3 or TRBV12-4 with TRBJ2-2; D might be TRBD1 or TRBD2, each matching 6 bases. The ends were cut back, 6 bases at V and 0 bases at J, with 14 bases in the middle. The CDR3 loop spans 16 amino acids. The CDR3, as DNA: TGTGCCAGCAGGGTCGGGAGACAGGCGAACACCGGGGAGCTGTTTTTT. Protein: CASRVGRQANTGELFF.

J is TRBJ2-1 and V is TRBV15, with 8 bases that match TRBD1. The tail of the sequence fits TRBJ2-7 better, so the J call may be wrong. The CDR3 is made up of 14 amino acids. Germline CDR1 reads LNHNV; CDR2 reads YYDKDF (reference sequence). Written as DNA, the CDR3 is TGTGCCACCAGCAGAGTGGACAGGGTGGACGAGCAGTACTTC. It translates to CATSRVDRVDEQYF.

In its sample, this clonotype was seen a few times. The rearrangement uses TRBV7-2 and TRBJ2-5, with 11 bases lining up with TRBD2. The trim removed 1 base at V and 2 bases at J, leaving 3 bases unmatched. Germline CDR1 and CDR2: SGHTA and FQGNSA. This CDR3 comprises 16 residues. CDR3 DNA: TGTGCCAGCAGCTTAGGGAGACTAGCGGGACAAGAGACCCAGTACTTC. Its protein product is CASSLGRLAGQETQYF.

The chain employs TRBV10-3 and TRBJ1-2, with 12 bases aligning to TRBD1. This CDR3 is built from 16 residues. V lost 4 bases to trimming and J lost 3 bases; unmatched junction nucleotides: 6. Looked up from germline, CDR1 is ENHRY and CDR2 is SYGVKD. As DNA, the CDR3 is TGTGCCATCAGTGTGGGACAGGGGGCAAAAGACTATGGCTACACCTTC. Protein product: CAISVGQGAKDYGYTF.